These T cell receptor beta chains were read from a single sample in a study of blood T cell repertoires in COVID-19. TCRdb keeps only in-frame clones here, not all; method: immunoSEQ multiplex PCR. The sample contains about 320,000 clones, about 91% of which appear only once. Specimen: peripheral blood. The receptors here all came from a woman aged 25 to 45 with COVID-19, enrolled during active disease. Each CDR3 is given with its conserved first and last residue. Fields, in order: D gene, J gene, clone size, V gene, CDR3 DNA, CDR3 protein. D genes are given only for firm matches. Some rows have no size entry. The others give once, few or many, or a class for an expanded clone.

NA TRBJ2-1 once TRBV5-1 TGCGCCAGCAGCCCCCAGGTTACGGGGACATTTGGGAATGAGCAGTTCTTC CASSPQVTGTFGNEQFF
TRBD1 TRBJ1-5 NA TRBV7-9 TGTGCCAGCAGCCGACAGGGGAGCAATCAGCCCCAGCATTTT CASSRQGSNQPQHF
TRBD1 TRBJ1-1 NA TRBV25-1 TGTGCCAGCAGTACCCGAAGGGGGCTGACTGAAGCTTTCTTT CASSTRRGLTEAFF
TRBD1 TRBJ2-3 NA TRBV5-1 TGCGCCAGCAGCTTGCGGGACAGGGTTTTTGGCACAGATACGCAGTATTTT CASSLRDRVFGTDTQYF
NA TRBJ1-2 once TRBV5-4 TGTGCCAGCAGCCAAGGCAGGCCTAACTATGGCTACACCTTC CASSQGRPNYGYTF
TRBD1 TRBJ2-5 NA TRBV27 TGTGCCAGCAGTCCCCCAGGGGGAGAGACCCAGTACTTC CASSPPGGETQYF
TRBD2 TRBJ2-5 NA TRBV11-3 TGTGCCAGCAGCTTTAGAGCGGGGAACCAAGAGACCCAGTACTTC CASSFRAGNQETQYF
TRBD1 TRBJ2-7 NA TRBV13 TGTGCCAGCAGCTTGGGCAGGGGGACCTACGAGCAGTACTTC CASSLGRGTYEQYF
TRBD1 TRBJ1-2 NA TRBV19 TGTGCCAGTAGTCCGGGACAGGGGAACTATGGCTACACCTTC CASSPGQGNYGYTF
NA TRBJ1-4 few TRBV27 TGTGCCAGCAGTTTAACCGGGGGGTTCAATGAAAAACTGTTTTTT CASSLTGGFNEKLFF
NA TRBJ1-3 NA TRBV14 TGTGCCAGCAGTCCCTGGGGCCGCTCTGGAAACACCATATATTTT CASSPWGRSGNTIYF
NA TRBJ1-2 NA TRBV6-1 TGTGCCAGCAGTGAACAAGTAGGGGCCGATGGCTACACCTTC CASSEQVGADGYTF
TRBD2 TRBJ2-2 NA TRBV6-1 TGTGCCAGCAGTGCTCGACTAGCGGGGGACACCGGGGAGCTGTTTTTT CASSARLAGDTGELFF
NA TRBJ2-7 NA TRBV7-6 TGTGCCAGCAGCTTAGGTGGCGGTTCCTACGAGCAGTACTTC CASSLGGGSYEQYF
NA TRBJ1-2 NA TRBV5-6 TGTGCCAGCAGTTACCCCCAAGGGAGAGATGCTAACTATGGCTACACCTTC CASSYPQGRDANYGYTF
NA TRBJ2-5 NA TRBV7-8 TGTGCCAGCGGGTTCTACGGGCAAGAGACCCAGTACTTC CASGFYGQETQYF
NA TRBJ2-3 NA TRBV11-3 TGTGCCAGCAGCTCCAGGACTTCTACAGATACGCAGTATTTT CASSSRTSTDTQYF
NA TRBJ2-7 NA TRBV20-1 TGCAGTGCTAGTTCCGCGAGTAGCTCCTACGAGCAGTACTTC CSASSASSSYEQYF
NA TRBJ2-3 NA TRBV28 TGTGCCAGCAGTTTAATCAGGGTGGATACGCAGTATTTT CASSLIRVDTQYF
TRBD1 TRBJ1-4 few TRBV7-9 TGTGCCAGCAGCTTAAACAGGGGCTTGGAAAAACTGTTTTTT CASSLNRGLEKLFF